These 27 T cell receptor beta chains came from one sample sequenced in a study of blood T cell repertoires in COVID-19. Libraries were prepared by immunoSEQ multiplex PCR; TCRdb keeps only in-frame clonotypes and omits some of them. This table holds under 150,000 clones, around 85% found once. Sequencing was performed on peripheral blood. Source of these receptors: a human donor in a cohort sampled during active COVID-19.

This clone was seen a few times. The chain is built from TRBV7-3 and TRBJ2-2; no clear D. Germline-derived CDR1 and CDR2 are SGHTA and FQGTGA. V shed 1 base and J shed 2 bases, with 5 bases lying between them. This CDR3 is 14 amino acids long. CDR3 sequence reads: CASSLSRNTGELFF. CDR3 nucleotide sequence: TGTGCCAGCAGCTTAAGCAGAAACACCGGGGAGCTGTTTTTT.

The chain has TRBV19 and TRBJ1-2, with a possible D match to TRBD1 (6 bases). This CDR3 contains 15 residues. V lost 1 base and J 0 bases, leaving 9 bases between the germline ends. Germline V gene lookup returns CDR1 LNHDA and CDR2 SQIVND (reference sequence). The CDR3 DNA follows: TGTGCCAGTAGTATAGGCAGGGGCGCTAACTATGGCTACACCTTC. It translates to CASSIGRGANYGYTF.

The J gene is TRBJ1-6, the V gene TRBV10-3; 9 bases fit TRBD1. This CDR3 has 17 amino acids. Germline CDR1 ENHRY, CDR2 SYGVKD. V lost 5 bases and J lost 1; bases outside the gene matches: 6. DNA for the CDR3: TGTGCCATCAGTAACCAACAGGGGGCGTCCTATAATTCACCCCTCCACTTT. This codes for CAISNQQGASYNSPLHF.

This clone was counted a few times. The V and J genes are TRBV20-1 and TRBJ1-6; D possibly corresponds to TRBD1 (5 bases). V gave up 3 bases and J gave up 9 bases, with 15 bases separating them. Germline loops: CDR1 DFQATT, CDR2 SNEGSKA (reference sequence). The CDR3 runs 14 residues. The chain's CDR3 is CSASIAREASPLHF. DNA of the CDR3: TGCAGTGCTAGTATCGCCAGGGAGGCTTCACCCCTCCACTTT.

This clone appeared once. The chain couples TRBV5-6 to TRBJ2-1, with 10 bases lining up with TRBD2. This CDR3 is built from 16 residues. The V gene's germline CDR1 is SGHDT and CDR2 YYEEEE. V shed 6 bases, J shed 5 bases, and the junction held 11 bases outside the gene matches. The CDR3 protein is CASNPLGAGGHNEQFF. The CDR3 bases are TGTGCCAGCAATCCCTTGGGAGCGGGAGGGCACAATGAGCAGTTCTTC.

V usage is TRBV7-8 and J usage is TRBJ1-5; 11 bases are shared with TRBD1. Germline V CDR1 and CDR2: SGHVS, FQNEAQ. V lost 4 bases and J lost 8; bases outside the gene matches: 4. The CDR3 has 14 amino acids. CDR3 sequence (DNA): TGTGCCAGCAGCTCGGGACAGGGGGATAAGCCCCAGCATTTT. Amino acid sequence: CASSSGQGDKPQHF. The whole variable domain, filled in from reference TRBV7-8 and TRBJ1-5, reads GAGVSQSPRYKVAKRGQDVALRCDPISGHVSLFWYQQALGQGPEFLTYFQNEAQLDKSGLPSDRFFAERPEGSVSTLKIQRTQQEDSAVYLCASSSGQGDKPQHFGDGTRLSIL.

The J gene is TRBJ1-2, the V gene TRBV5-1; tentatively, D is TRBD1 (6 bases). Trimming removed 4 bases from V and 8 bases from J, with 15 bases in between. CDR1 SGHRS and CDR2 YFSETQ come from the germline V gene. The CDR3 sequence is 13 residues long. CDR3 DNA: TGCGCCAGCAGCCAACAGGGAGCCTTCGGCTACACCTTC. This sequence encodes CASSQQGAFGYTF.

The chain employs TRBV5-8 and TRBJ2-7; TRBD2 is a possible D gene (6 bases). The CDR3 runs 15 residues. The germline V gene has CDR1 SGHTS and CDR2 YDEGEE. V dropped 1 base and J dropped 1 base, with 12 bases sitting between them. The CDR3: CASSLPGRGSYEQYV. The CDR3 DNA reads TGTGCCAGCAGCTTGCCGGGACGGGGGTCCTACGAGCAGTACGTC.

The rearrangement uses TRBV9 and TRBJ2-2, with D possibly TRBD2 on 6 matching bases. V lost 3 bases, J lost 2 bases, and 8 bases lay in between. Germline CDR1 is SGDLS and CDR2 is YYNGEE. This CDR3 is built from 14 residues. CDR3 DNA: TGTGCCAGCAGCGGTAGCGGAAACACCGGGGAGCTGTTTTTT. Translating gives CASSGSGNTGELFF. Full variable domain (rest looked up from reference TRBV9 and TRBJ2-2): DSGVTQTPKHLITATGQRVTLRCSPRSGDLSVYWYQQSLDQGLQFLIQYYNGEERAKGNILERFSAQQFPDLHSELNLSSLELGDSALYFCASSGSGNTGELFFGEGSRLTVL.

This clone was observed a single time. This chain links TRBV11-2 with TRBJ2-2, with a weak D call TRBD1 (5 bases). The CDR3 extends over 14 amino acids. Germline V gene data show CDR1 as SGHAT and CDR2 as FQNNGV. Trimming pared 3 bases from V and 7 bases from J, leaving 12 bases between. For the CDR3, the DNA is TGTGCCAGCAGCTTCGACAGAGAAATCGGGGAGCTGTTTTTT. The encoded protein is CASSFDREIGELFF.

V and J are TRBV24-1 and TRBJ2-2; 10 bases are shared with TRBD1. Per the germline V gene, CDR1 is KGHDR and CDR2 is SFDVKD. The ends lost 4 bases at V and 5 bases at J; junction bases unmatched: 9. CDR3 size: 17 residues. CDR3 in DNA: TGTGCCACCAGTGACGCGCTAGGACAGGGGGGGACCGGGGAGCTGTTTTTT. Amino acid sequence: CATSDALGQGGTGELFF.

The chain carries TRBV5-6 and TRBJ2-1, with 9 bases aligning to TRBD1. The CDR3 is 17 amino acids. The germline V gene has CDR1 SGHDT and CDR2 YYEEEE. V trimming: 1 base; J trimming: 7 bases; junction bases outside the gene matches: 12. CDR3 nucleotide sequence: TGTGCCAGCAGCTTGACTGCCGGGACAGGGTTATGGAATGAGCAGTTCTTC. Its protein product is CASSLTAGTGLWNEQFF.

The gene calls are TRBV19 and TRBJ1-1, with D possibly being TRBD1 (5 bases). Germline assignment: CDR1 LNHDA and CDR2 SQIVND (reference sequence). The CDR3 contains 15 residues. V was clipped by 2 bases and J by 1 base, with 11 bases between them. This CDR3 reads CASSIFGQGNTEAFF. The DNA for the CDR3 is TGTGCCAGTAGTATATTTGGCCAGGGGAACACTGAAGCTTTCTTT.

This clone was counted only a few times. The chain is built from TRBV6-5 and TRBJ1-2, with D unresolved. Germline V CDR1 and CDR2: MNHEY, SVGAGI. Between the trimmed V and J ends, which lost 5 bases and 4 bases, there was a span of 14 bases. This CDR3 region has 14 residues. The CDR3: CASSRDLSPYGYTF. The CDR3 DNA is TGTGCCAGCAGTCGGGATTTGTCACCCTATGGCTACACCTTC.

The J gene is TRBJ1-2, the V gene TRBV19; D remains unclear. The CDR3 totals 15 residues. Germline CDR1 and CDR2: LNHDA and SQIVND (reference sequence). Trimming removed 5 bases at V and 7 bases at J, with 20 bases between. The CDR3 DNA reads TGTGCCAGTAGTCCTACCCTTAGGACTACGGGTGGCTACACCTTC. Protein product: CASSPTLRTTGGYTF.

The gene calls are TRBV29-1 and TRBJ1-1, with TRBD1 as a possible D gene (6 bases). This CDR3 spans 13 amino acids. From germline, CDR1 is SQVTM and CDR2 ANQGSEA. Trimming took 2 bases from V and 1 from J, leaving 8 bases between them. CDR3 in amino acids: CSVERTANTEAFF. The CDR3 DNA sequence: TGCAGCGTTGAAAGGACAGCGAACACTGAAGCTTTCTTT. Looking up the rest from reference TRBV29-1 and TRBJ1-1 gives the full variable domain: SAVISQKPSRDICQRGTSLTIQCQVDSQVTMMFWYRQQPGQSLTLIATANQGSEATYESGFVIDKFPISRPNLTFSTLTVSNMSPEDSSIYLCSVERTANTEAFFGQGTRLTVV.

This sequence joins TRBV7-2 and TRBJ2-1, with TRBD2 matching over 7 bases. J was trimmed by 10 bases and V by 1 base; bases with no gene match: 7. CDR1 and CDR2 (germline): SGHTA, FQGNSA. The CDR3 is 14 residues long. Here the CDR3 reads CASSLEGSSGEQFF. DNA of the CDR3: TGTGCCAGCAGCTTAGAGGGTTCTAGCGGAGAGCAGTTCTTC. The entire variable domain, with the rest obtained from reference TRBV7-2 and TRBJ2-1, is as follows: GAGVSQSPSNKVTEKGKDVELRCDPISGHTALYWYRQSLGQGLEFLIYFQGNSAPDKSGLPSDRFSAERTGGSVSTLTIQRTQQEDSAVYLCASSLEGSSGEQFFGPGTRLTVL.

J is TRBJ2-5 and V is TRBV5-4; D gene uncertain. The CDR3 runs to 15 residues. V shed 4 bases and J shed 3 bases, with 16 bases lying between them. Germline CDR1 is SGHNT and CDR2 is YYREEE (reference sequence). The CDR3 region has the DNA TGTGCCAGCAGCCCAACCTCGACACGGAAAGAGACCCAGTACTTC. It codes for CASSPTSTRKETQYF.

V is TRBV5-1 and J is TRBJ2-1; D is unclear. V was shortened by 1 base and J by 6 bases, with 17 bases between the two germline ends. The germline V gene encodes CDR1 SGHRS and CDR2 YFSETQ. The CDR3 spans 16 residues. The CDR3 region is CASSLMVGQIPNEQFF. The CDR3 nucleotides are TGCGCCAGCAGCTTGATGGTGGGCCAGATACCCAATGAGCAGTTCTTC.

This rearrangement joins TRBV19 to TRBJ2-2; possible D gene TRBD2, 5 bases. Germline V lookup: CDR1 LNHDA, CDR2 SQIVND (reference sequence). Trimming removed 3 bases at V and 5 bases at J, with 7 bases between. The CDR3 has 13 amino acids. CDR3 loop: CASSIGGTGELFF. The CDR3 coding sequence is TGTGCCAGTAGTATCGGAGGTACCGGGGAGCTGTTTTTT.

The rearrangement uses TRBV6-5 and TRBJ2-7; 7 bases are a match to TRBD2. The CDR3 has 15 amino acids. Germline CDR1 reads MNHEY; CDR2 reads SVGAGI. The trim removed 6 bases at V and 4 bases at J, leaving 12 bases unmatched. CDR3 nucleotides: TGTGCCAGCAGCCCCGACCCGGGAGGAATATACGAGCAGTACTTC. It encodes CASSPDPGGIYEQYF.

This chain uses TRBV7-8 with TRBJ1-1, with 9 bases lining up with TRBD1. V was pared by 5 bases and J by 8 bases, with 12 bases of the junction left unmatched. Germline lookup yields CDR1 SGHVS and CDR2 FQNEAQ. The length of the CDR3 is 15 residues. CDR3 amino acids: CASSPQAGDREEAFF. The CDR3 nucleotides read TGTGCCAGCAGCCCGCAGGCGGGGGACAGGGAAGAAGCTTTCTTT.

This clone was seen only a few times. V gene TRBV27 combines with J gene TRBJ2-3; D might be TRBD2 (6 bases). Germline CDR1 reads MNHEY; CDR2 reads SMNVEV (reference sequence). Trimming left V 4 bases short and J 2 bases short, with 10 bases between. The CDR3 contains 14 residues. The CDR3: CASSWAGPTDTQYF. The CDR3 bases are TGTGCCAGCAGTTGGGCGGGGCCCACAGATACGCAGTATTTT.

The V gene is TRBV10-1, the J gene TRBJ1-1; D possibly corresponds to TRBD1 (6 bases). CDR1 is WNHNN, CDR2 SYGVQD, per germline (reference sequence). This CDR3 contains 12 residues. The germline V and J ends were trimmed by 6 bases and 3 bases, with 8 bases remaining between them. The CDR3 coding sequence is TGCGCCAGCAGCCCAGGGGACACTGAAGCTTTCTTT. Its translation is CASSPGDTEAFF.

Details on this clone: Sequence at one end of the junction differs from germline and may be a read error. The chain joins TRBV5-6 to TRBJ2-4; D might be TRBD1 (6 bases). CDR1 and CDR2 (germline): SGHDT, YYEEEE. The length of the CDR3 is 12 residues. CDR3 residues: CASGLDRNIQYF. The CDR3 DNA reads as TGTGCCAGCGGCTTGGACAGAAACATTCAGTACTTC.

For the CDR3, the DNA is TGCGCCAGCAGCTTGGGCGACAGGCATCAGCCCCAGCATTTT. Translating gives CASSLGDRHQPQHF. V usage is TRBV5-1 and J usage is TRBJ1-5, with D perhaps matching TRBD1 (6 bases). This CDR3 spans 14 amino acids. Germline CDR1 reads SGHRS; CDR2 reads YFSETQ. V was trimmed by 0 bases and J by 5 bases, leaving 9 bases between them.

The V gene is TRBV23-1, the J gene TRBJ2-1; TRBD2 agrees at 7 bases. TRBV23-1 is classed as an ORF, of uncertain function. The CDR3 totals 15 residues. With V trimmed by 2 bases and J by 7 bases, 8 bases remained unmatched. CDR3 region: CASSQAGERENEQFF. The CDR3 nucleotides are TGCGCCAGCAGTCAAGCGGGAGAGAGGGAAAATGAGCAGTTCTTC.